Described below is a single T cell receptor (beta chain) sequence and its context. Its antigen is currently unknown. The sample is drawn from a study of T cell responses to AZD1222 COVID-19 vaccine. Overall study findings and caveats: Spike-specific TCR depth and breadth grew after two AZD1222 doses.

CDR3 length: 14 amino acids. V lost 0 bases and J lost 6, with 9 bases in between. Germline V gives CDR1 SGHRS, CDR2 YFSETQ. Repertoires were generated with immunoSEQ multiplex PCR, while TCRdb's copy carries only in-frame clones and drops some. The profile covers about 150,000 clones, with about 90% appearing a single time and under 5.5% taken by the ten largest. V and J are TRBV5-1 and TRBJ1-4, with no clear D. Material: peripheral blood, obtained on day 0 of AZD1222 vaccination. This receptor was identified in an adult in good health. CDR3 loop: CASSLGDGDEKLFF. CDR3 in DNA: TGCGCCAGCAGCTTGGGTGACGGTGATGAAAAACTGTTTTTT.